The T cell receptor beta chain described here comes from a study of cytomegalovirus exposure and HLA in healthy donors. The germline gives CDR1 MNHNY, CDR2 SVGAGI (reference sequence). J lost 5 bases, V lost 2 bases, and 6 bases had no gene match. This CDR3 has 15 amino acids. PCR was performed using 60 Vbeta and 13 Jbeta primers. TCRdb's table, derived via immunoSEQ multiplex PCR, lists solely in-frame clones and lacks some. Of about 82,000 clones listed, 74% are singletons. Points from the study as a whole: Reportedly, cytomegalovirus status was diagnosed with high sensitivity and specificity.

About this clone itself: What it binds is unknown.

Specimen: PBMCs. This TCR was sampled from a man aged 35-49 years in good health and CMV-seropositive. The chain uses TRBV6-6 and TRBJ2-7; 10 bases line up with TRBD1. CDR3 residues: CASSYGRTGGHEQYF. CDR3 coding DNA: TGTGCCAGCAGTTACGGTCGGACAGGGGGACACGAGCAGTACTTC.